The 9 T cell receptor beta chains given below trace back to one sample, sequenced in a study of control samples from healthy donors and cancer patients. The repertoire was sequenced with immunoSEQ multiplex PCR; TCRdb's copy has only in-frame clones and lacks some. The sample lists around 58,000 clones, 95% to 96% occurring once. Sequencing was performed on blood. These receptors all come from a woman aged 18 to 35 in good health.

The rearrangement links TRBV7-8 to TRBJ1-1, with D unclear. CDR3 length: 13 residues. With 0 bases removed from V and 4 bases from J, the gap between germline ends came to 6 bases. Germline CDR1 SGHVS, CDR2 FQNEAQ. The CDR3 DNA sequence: TGTGCCAGCAGCTTAGCCCACGGCACTGAAGCTTTCTTT. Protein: CASSLAHGTEAFF.

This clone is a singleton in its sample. Written as DNA, the CDR3 is TGTGCCAGCACCCTAATTGACAGGGTGAACACTGAAGCTTTCTTT. Its translation is CASTLIDRVNTEAFF. The genes are TRBV7-8 and TRBJ1-1; 7 nucleotides agree with TRBD1. The V gene end was trimmed by 7 bases and the J gene end by 0 bases; junction bases not matched to a gene: 8. CDR3 length: 15 residues. Per germline, CDR1 SGHVS and CDR2 FQNEAQ.

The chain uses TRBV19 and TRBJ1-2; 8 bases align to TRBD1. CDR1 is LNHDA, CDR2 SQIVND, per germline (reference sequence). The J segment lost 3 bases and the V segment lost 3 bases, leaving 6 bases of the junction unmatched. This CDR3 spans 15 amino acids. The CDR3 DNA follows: TGTGCCAGTAGTATCGGGACAGGACTATACTATGGCTACACCTTC. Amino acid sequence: CASSIGTGLYYGYTF.

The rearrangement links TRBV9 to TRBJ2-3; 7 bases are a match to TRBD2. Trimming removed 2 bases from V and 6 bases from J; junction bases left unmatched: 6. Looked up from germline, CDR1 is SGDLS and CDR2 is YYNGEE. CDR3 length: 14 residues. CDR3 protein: CASSVHLRGDTQYF. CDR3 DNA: TGTGCCAGCAGCGTTCATTTGCGGGGGGATACGCAGTATTTT.

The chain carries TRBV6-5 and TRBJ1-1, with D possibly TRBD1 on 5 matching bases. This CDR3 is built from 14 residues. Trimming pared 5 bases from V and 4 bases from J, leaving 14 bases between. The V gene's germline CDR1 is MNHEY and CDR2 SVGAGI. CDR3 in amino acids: CASSRNSGTTEAFF. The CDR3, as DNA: TGTGCCAGCAGTAGAAATTCAGGGACCACTGAAGCTTTCTTT.

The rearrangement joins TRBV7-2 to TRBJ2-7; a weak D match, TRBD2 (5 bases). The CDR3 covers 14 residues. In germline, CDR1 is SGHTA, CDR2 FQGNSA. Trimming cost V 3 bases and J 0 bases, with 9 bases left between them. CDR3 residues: CASSFEDSSYEQYF. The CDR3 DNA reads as TGTGCCAGCAGCTTCGAGGACTCCTCCTACGAGCAGTACTTC.

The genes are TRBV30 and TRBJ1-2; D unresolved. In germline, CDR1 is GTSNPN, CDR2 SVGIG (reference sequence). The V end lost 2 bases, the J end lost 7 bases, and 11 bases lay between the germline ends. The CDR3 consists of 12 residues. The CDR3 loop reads CAWSIYRSGYTF. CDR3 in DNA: TGTGCCTGGAGTATCTATCGGAGTGGCTACACCTTC. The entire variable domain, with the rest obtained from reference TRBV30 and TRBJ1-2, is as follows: SQTIHQWPATLVQPVGSPLSLECTVEGTSNPNLYWYRQAAGRGLQLLFYSVGIGQISSEVPQNLSASRPQDRQFILSSKKLLLSDSGFYLCAWSIYRSGYTFGSGTRLTVV.

The CDR3 DNA reads as TGTGCCAGCAGCCCAGAGGCTGACTATGGCTACACCTTC. Translated: CASSPEADYGYTF. The rearrangement links TRBV7-2 to TRBJ1-2; D uncertain. This CDR3 spans 13 amino acids. Germline loops: CDR1 SGHTA, CDR2 FQGNSA. The V gene lost 5 bases and the J gene lost 3 bases, with 10 bases spanning the gap.

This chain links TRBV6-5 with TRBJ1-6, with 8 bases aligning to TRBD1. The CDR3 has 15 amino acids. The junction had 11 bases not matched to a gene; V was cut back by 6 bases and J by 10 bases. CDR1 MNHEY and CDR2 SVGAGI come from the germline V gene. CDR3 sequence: CASRGSTGESSPLHF. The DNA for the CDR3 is TGTGCCAGCAGGGGCTCGACAGGGGAGAGCTCACCCCTCCACTTT.